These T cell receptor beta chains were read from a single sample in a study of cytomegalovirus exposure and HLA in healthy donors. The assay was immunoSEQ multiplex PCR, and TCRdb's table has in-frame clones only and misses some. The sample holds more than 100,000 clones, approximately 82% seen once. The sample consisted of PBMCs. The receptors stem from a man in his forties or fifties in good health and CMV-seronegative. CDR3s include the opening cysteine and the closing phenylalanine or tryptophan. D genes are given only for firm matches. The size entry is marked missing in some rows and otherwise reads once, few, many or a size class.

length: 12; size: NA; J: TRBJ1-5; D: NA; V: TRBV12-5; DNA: TGTGCTAGTGGTTTTGAGGGTCAGCCCCAGCATTTT; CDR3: CASGFEGQPQHF
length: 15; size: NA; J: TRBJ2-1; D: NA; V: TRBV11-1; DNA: TGTGCCAGCAGCCCCGCCGGGACCGGACTATTGGTTGAGTTCTTC; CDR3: CASSPAGTGLLVEFF
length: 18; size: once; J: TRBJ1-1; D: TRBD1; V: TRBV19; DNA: TGTGCCAGTAGTATGATCCGACAGGGGGCTATCGGAGACACTGAAGCTTTCTTT; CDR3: CASSMIRQGAIGDTEAFF
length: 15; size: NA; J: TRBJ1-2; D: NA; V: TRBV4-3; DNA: TGCGCCAGCAGCCAAGTCCTTACACCGAACTATGGCTACACCTTC; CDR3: CASSQVLTPNYGYTF
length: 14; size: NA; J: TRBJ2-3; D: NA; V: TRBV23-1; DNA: TGCGCCAGCAGTCATCCTGGGGCCGGAGATACGCAGTATTTT; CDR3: CASSHPGAGDTQYF
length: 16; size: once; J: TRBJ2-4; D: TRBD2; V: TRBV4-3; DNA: TGCGCCAGCAGCAACTCTAGCGGGAGTTCCAAAAACATTCAGTACTTC; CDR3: CASSNSSGSSKNIQYF
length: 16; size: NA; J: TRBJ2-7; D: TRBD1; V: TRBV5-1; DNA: TGCGCCAGCAGCTTGGCCACGGGACAGGTCTCCTACGAGCAGTACTTC; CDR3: CASSLATGQVSYEQYF
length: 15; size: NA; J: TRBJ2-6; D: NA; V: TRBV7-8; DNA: TGTGCCAGCAGCTTAGGTCTGGCCTGGGCCAACGTCCTGACTTTC; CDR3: CASSLGLAWANVLTF
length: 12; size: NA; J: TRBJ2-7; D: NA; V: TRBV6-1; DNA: TGTGCCAGCTCCAGGGGTACCTACGAGCAGTACTTC; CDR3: CASSRGTYEQYF
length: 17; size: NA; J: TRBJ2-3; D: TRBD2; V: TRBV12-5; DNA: TGTGCTAGTGGAAATGGACTAGCGGGTAAGAGCACAGATACGCAGTATTTT; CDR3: CASGNGLAGKSTDTQYF
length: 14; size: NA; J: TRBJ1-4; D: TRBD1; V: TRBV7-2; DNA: TGTGCCAGCAGCCTGGGACAGGGTGAGGAAAAACTGTTTTTT; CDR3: CASSLGQGEEKLFF
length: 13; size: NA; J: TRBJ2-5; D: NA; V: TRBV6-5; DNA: TGTGCCAGCACCCCAGGGGCAGGGGAGACCCAGTACTTC; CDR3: CASTPGAGETQYF
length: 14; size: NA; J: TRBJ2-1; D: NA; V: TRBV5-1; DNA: TGCGCCAGCAGTACAGGTGGCTCCTACAATGAGCAGTTCTTC; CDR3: CASSTGGSYNEQFF
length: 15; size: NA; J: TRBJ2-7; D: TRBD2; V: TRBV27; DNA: TGTGCCAGCAGTAAGTTAGCGGGCGCACATTACGAGCAGTACTTC; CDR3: CASSKLAGAHYEQYF
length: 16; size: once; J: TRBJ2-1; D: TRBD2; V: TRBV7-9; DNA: TGTGCCAGCAGCTTAGCCGGGGGGACTGGCGACAATGAGCAGTTCTTC; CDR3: CASSLAGGTGDNEQFF
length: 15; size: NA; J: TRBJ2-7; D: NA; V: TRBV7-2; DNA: TGTGCCAGCAGCTTGGAGGACAGATTCTCCTACGAGCAGTACTTC; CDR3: CASSLEDRFSYEQYF
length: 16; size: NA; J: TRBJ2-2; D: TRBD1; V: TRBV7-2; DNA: TGTGCCAGCAGCTTAAGAAGGACAGGGCATGCCGGGGAGCTGTTTTTT; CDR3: CASSLRRTGHAGELFF
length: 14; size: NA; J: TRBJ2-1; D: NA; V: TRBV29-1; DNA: TGCAGCGTCACCCTGGGTGGCAGGGTTAATGAGCAGTTCTTC; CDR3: CSVTLGGRVNEQFF
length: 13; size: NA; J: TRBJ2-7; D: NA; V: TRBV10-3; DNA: TGTGCCATCGGGGGCCCAAGCTCCTACGAGCAGTACTTC; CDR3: CAIGGPSSYEQYF
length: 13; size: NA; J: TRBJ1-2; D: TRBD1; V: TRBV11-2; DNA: TGTGCCAGCAGCGTAGACAGGGGGCCTGGCTACACCTTC; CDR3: CASSVDRGPGYTF
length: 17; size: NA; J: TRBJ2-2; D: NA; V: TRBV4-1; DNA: TGCGCCAGCAGCCCAAGGGGGAAGATGACAGAGACCGGGGAGCTGTTTTTT; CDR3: CASSPRGKMTETGELFF
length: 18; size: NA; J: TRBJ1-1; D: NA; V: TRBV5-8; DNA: TGTGCCAGCAGCTTAGGGGTGGTTTCCAGGACACCGAACACTGAAGCTTTCTTT; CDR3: CASSLGVVSRTPNTEAFF
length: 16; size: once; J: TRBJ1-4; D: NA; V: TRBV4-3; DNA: TGCGCCAGCAGCCAAGTGACTCAGTCAACTAATGAAAAACTGTTTTTT; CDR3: CASSQVTQSTNEKLFF
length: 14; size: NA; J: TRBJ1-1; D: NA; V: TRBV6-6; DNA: TGTGCCAGCAGTATCTCGGGGTTGAACACTGAAGCTTTCTTT; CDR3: CASSISGLNTEAFF
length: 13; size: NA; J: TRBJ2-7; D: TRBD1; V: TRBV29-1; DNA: TGCAGCGTTGTTGGGACAGGGACTAAGGAGCAGTACTTC; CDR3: CSVVGTGTKEQYF
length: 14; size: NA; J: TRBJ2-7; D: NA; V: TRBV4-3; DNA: TGCGCCAGCAGCCAACGGCTTCCTAGTGACGAGCAGTACTTC; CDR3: CASSQRLPSDEQYF
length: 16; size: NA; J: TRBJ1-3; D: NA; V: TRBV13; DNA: TGTGCCAGCAGCTTACGGGTGAGACAGTCTGGAAACACCATATATTTT; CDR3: CASSLRVRQSGNTIYF
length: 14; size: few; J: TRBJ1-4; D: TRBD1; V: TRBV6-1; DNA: TGTGCCAGCAGGAGGACAGGGCCCCCTGAAAAACTGTTTTTT; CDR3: CASRRTGPPEKLFF